The 20 T cell receptor beta chains given below trace back to one sample, sequenced in a study of molecular identifiers for immune sequencing clone quantification. TCRdb fed the PCR reads into MiXCR, producing one record per CDR3 protein. The sample holds about 500,000 distinct CDR3 sequences, around 23% seen once. The sequencing input was naive CD8+ T cells from blood, with Jurkat cell RNA spiked in. Noted subset: FACS-sorted CD8+CD4-CCR7+CD45RA+ naive T cells. The source of these receptors is a human donor in good health. Some libraries in this study had Jurkat cell RNA spiked in.

This clonotype has only a few counts. V and J are TRBV4-1 and TRBJ1-6; TRBD1 might be the D (6 bases). The V end was cut by 1 base, the J end by 7 bases, with 11 bases between. Germline V CDR1 and CDR2: MGHRA, YSYEKL. CDR3 length: 15 amino acids. The CDR3 sequence: CASSQGAGANSPLHF. The CDR3 region has the DNA TGCGCCAGCAGCCAAGGGGCAGGGGCCAATTCACCCCTCCACTTT.

This clonotype was observed at least ten times. The V and J genes are TRBV4-3 and TRBJ2-7; TRBD2 matches at 8 bases. After removal of 4 bases from V and 5 bases from J, the junction contained 7 bases not matched to a gene. This CDR3 comprises 14 residues. Germline V gives CDR1 LGHNA, CDR2 YSLEER. The chain's CDR3 is CASSPERELNEQYF. The CDR3 DNA sequence: TGCGCCAGCAGCCCGGAGCGGGAGCTCAACGAGCAGTACTTC.

This clonotype was counted many times. V is TRBV29-1 and J is TRBJ2-3; a weak D match, TRBD2 (6 bases). This CDR3 spans 16 amino acids. Between the trimmed V and J ends, which lost 4 bases and 4 bases, there was a span of 21 bases. Germline values: CDR1 SQVTM, CDR2 ANQGSEA. Here the CDR3 DNA reads TGCAGCGTTGGCGCGGGGCGGCTAGGCAGCGCAGATACGCAGTATTTT. Translated: CSVGAGRLGSADTQYF.

V gene TRBV4-1 combines with J gene TRBJ2-3, with 11 positions matching TRBD2. The CDR3 extends over 18 amino acids. The junction had 18 bases not matched to a gene; V was cut back by 0 bases and J by 13 bases. The germline V gene encodes CDR1 MGHRA and CDR2 YSYEKL. The CDR3 DNA sequence: TGCGCCAGCAGCCAAGACTTCGGGACTAGCGGTCCCGGCTCCTCGGAGTATTTT. As protein: CASSQDFGTSGPGSSEYF.

This clonotype came up many times. The gene calls are TRBV27 and TRBJ1-5, with TRBD1 as a possible D gene (5 bases). The CDR3 spans 16 residues. Germline CDR1 and CDR2: MNHEY and SMNVEV (reference sequence). Between the trimmed V and J ends, which lost 5 bases and 4 bases, there was a span of 18 bases. The CDR3 DNA sequence: TGTGCCAGCAGTCCCATACCGGGGCCGGGAAATCAGCCCCAGCATTTT. Translation gives CASSPIPGPGNQPQHF.

There are many counts of this clonotype. V and J are TRBV29-1 and TRBJ2-2, with D maybe TRBD1 (6 bases). The CDR3 has 13 amino acids. Trimming shortened V by 6 bases and J by 1 base, and 9 bases separated the two germline ends. The V gene's germline CDR1 is SQVTM and CDR2 ANQGSEA. The CDR3 sequence: CSVQQGNTGELFF. CDR3 coding DNA: TGCAGCGTACAACAGGGGAACACCGGGGAGCTGTTTTTT.

On this clonotype: This may stem from a read error, because a much larger clone lies one nucleotide away. Without the conserved terminal phenylalanine or tryptophan, this CDR3 likely stems from a read error. This chain links TRBV5-3 with TRBJ1-2; 7 bases match TRBD1. TRBV5-3 is an open reading frame, and its role is uncertain. CDR3 size: 14 residues. The CDR3 region has the DNA TGTGCCAGCAGCTTGACAGGGACGAACTATGGCTACACCATC. It translates to CASSLTGTNYGYTI.

This chain connects TRBV30 to TRBJ2-7; tentatively, D is TRBD2 (5 bases). The CDR3 runs to 12 residues. Trimming took off 5 bases at V and 9 bases at J, with 17 bases between the two ends. CDR1 and CDR2 from the germline V gene are GTSNPN and SVGIG (reference sequence). DNA for the CDR3: TGTGCCTGGCGTCTCGGCGGTAGCGCGCAGTACTTC. It encodes CAWRLGGSAQYF.

This clonotype was counted a few times. This chain joins TRBV6-2 or TRBV6-3 and TRBJ2-3, with 9 bases matching TRBD2. The germline gives CDR1 MNHEY, CDR2 SVGEGT. With 2 bases clipped from V and 0 bases from J, the junction kept 9 bases outside the gene matches. This CDR3 comprises 18 residues. The DNA of the CDR3 is TGTGCCAGCAGTTACAGGAGGGTGACTAGCGGAAGCACAGATACGCAGTATTTT. As protein: CASSYRRVTSGSTDTQYF.

This clonotype appeared many times. The chain is built from TRBV25-1 and TRBJ2-7, with TRBD2 matching 7 bases. The trim removed 6 bases at V and 1 base at J, leaving 9 bases unmatched. Germline V gives CDR1 MGHDK, CDR2 SYGVNS. The CDR3 loop spans 15 amino acids. The CDR3 is CASSYGGSGSYEQYF. CDR3 nucleotides: TGTGCCAGCAGCTACGGCGGGAGTGGATCCTACGAGCAGTACTTC.

This clonotype has only a few counts. J is TRBJ1-3 and V is TRBV4-3, with a tentative D call TRBD1 (5 bases). V was pared by 1 base and J by 1 base, with 14 bases between. CDR1 is LGHNA, CDR2 YSLEER, per germline. The length of the CDR3 is 17 residues. The CDR3 loop is CASSQGSGQWSGNTIYF. The CDR3 DNA is TGCGCCAGCAGCCAAGGATCGGGGCAATGGTCTGGAAACACCATATATTTT.

This clonotype was seen ten or more times. V usage is TRBV2 and J usage is TRBJ1-1; no definite D call. This CDR3 spans 16 amino acids. The germline V and J ends were trimmed by 1 base and 3 bases, with 15 bases remaining between them. Looked up from germline, CDR1 is SNHLY and CDR2 is FYNNEI. The CDR3 nucleotides read TGTGCCAGCAGTGAAGGTCCAAGTAGGGTTGACACTGAAGCTTTCTTT. Translation gives CASSEGPSRVDTEAFF.

The chain employs TRBV24-1 and TRBJ2-7; D is perhaps TRBD1 (6 bases). The CDR3 has 11 amino acids. CDR1 KGHDR and CDR2 SFDVKD come from the germline V gene. The V end was cut by 2 bases, the J end by 13 bases, with 11 bases between. CDR3 region: CATSDSGHFYF. The CDR3 DNA sequence: TGTGCCACCAGTGATTCGGGACATTTTTACTTC.

This clonotype was detected only a few times. This sequence joins TRBV5-1 and TRBJ2-2; 10 bases agree with TRBD1. Per the germline V gene, CDR1 is SGHRS and CDR2 is YFSETQ. This CDR3 spans 16 amino acids. Trimming removed 0 bases from V and 5 bases from J; junction bases left unmatched: 4. The CDR3 sequence: CASSLGRQGATGELFF. CDR3 bases: TGCGCCAGCAGCTTGGGTAGACAGGGGGCGACCGGGGAGCTGTTTTTT.

The V call is TRBV12-2, the J call TRBJ2-7. TRBV12-2 is described as a pseudogene. The CDR3 runs 11 residues. Here the CDR3 DNA reads TGTGCAAGTCGCATAGGAGGCGAGCAGTACTTC. Translating gives CASRIGGEQYF.

This clonotype has only a few counts. This rearrangement joins TRBV4-3 to TRBJ1-2; D unresolved. Per the germline V gene, CDR1 is LGHNA and CDR2 is YSLEER. CDR3 length: 19 amino acids. V was shortened by 0 bases and J by 4 bases, with 24 bases between the two germline ends. As DNA, the CDR3 is TGCGCCAGCAGCCAAGATAGTTCGGGGTGGAGGGTGGAAGTCTATGGCTACACCTTC. Protein product: CASSQDSSGWRVEVYGYTF.

The chain uses TRBV27 and TRBJ2-1; TRBD2 matches 7 bases. With 3 bases clipped from V and 8 bases from J, the junction kept 7 bases outside the gene matches. The CDR3 spans 14 residues. From germline, CDR1 is MNHEY and CDR2 SMNVEV (reference sequence). CDR3 sequence (DNA): TGTGCCAGCAGTTTGGGGGGGTTTGGAGATGAGCAGTTCTTC. It translates to CASSLGGFGDEQFF.

This clonotype has a count of ten or more. The J gene is TRBJ2-3, the V gene TRBV20-1; 11 bases line up with TRBD2. CDR3 length: 16 amino acids. J was trimmed by 4 bases and V by 0 bases; bases with no gene match: 6. Germline-derived CDR1 and CDR2 are DFQATT and SNEGSKA (reference sequence). CDR3 sequence (DNA): TGCAGTGCTAGAGAACTAGCGGGAGTCCTCTCAGATACGCAGTATTTT. Amino acids: CSARELAGVLSDTQYF.

The genes are TRBV30 and TRBJ2-7; D call uncertain. V was shortened by 1 base and J by 2 bases, with 6 bases between the two germline ends. Germline loops: CDR1 GTSNPN, CDR2 SVGIG (reference sequence). This CDR3 is built from 12 residues. The CDR3 loop reads CAWSDPPYEQYF. In nucleotides, the CDR3 is TGTGCCTGGAGTGACCCTCCCTACGAGCAGTACTTC.

The V call is TRBV27, the J call TRBJ1-4; D perhaps matches TRBD1 (6 bases). Deletions cut 2 bases from V and 0 bases from J, with 10 bases between. The V gene's germline CDR1 is MNHEY and CDR2 SMNVEV (reference sequence). The length of the CDR3 is 16 residues. The CDR3 sequence: CASSLRGAATNEKLFF. CDR3 bases: TGTGCCAGCAGTTTACGGGGGGCGGCAACTAATGAAAAACTGTTTTTT.